The source of this T cell receptor beta chain is a study of blood T cell repertoires in COVID-19. The overall study: PBMCs, B-cell-depleted T cells, or T cells were the source of the cDNA or gDNA that made up the material.

This clone was detected only a few times. Some clones are missing from TCRdb's copy, which holds only in-frame ones; the method was immunoSEQ multiplex PCR. The repertoire consists of tens of thousands of clones, with about 82% occurring once and the leading ten covering around 64%. Trimming removed 0 bases from V and 4 bases from J, with 13 bases in between. Germline V lookup: CDR1 SGHDT, CDR2 YYEEEE. There are 15 residues in the CDR3. This sequence joins TRBV5-6 and TRBJ1-1; D remains ambiguous. The TCR sequence derives from a man aged 65-85 years with acute or convalescent COVID-19. The sequenced material came from peripheral blood. The CDR3 DNA is TGTGCCAGCAGCTTGGGTGCGGGAAGATCCACTGAAGCTTTCTTT. Residues: CASSLGAGRSTEAFF.